Listed here are 17 T cell receptor beta chains from one sample, sequenced in a study of T-cell reconstitution after alpha-beta-depleted transplantation in children. The TCRbeta library incorporated unique molecular identifiers. TCRdb re-analysed the PCR reads in MiXCR, keeping a single row per CDR3 protein. The profile shows hundreds of thousands of distinct CDR3 sequences, 16% of them singletons. The starting material was PBMCs from the stem cell graft donor, obtained from the stem cell graft. The source of these receptors is a human donor who donated a stem cell graft to a child with acute myeloid leukemia.

The CDR3 loop reads CASSLRQRRDTEAFF. In DNA, the CDR3 is TGTGCCAGCAGTTTACGACAAAGAAGGGACACTGAAGCTTTCTTT. The rearrangement joins TRBV12-3 or TRBV12-4 to TRBJ1-1; D is unclear. CDR3 length equals 15 residues. Trimming left V 2 bases short and J 3 bases short, with 13 bases between.

This clonotype was counted ten times or more. The V call is TRBV27, the J call TRBJ2-1; TRBD1 aligns across 10 bases. The CDR3 totals 13 residues. The J segment lost 7 bases and the V segment lost 6 bases, leaving 3 bases of the junction unmatched. Germline V gene lookup returns CDR1 MNHEY and CDR2 SMNVEV (reference sequence). CDR3 nucleotides: TGTGCCAGCAGATCGGGACAGGGGAATGAGCAGTTCTTC. As protein: CASRSGQGNEQFF.

This clonotype has a count of ten or more. The V and J genes are TRBV18 and TRBJ2-1; possible D gene TRBD2, 5 bases. CDR3 length equals 16 residues. The V and J ends lost 0 bases and 7 bases respectively, with 16 bases between them. Per germline, CDR1 KGHSH and CDR2 LQKENI. CDR3: CASSPPGSSKWNEQFF. DNA of the CDR3: TGTGCCAGCTCACCACCGGGGTCTAGCAAATGGAATGAGCAGTTCTTC.

This clonotype was recorded at least ten times. V usage is TRBV20-1 and J usage is TRBJ2-2; maybe TRBD1 (6 bases). Germline-derived CDR1 and CDR2 are DFQATT and SNEGSKA (reference sequence). The CDR3 is 15 amino acids. The V and J ends lost 2 bases and 1 base respectively, with 11 bases between them. Here the CDR3 reads CSARPGQKNTGELFF. The DNA of the CDR3 is TGCAGTGCTAGACCTGGACAGAAGAACACCGGGGAGCTGTTTTTT.

This clonotype was seen more than once but under ten times. The rearrangement uses TRBV20-1 and TRBJ2-2; 8 bases fit TRBD1. Losses at the gene ends were 3 bases for V and 6 bases for J; bases not matched to a gene: 6. CDR1 is DFQATT, CDR2 SNEGSKA, per germline (reference sequence). This CDR3 contains 14 residues. The CDR3 nucleotides are TGCAGTGCTAGCCGACAGGGGCGGGCCGGGGAGCTGTTTTTT. Amino acid sequence: CSASRQGRAGELFF.

This clonotype was recorded many times. This sequence joins TRBV7-6 and TRBJ2-3; a weak D match, TRBD2 (6 bases). This CDR3 is built from 16 residues. Trimming pared 4 bases from V and 2 bases from J, leaving 16 bases between. CDR1 is SGHVS, CDR2 FNYEAQ, per germline. CDR3 sequence reads: CASSSVSGLNTDTQYF. Here the CDR3 DNA reads TGTGCCAGCAGCTCCGTGTCGGGACTCAACACAGATACGCAGTATTTT.

This clonotype has at least ten counts. The chain has TRBV20-1 and TRBJ2-7; perhaps D is TRBD1 or TRBD2 (6 bases each). The CDR3 runs to 12 residues. Germline V lookup: CDR1 DFQATT, CDR2 SNEGSKA (reference sequence). Trimming shortened V by 6 bases and J by 3 bases, and 12 bases separated the two germline ends. The CDR3 loop is CSAEGHDYEQYV. CDR3 nucleotide sequence: TGCAGTGCGGAGGGACATGACTACGAGCAGTACGTC.

The chain couples TRBV3-1 to TRBJ2-1; TRBD1 matches 8 bases. V lost 1 base and J lost 5; bases outside the gene matches: 4. CDR1 and CDR2 (germline): LGHDT, YNNKEL (reference sequence). The CDR3 is 15 residues long. The DNA for the CDR3 is TGTGCCAGCAGCCAAGGGGCAGGGGGCCACAATGAGCAGTTCTTC. This codes for CASSQGAGGHNEQFF.

The V and J genes are TRBV4-3 and TRBJ2-7, with D possibly matching TRBD2 (5 bases). Trimming stripped 1 base from V and 3 bases from J, with 10 bases between. CDR1 LGHNA and CDR2 YSLEER come from the germline V gene. CDR3 length equals 14 residues. In DNA form, the CDR3 reads TGCGCCAGCAGCCAAGCTGACGGGAACTACGAGCAGTACTTC. Protein product: CASSQADGNYEQYF.

This clonotype was found a few times. This may stem from a read error, because a much larger clone lies one nucleotide away. The chain employs TRBV20-1 and TRBJ2-7, with 9 bases aligning to TRBD1. Per the germline V gene, CDR1 is DFQATT and CDR2 is SNEGSKA (reference sequence). This CDR3 is built from 16 residues. CDR3 in DNA: TGCTGTGCTAGAGATTACGGACAGGGGCCCTCCTACGAGCAGTACTTC. Its protein product is CCARDYGQGPSYEQYF.

This clonotype showed up many times. The chain combines TRBV20-1 with TRBJ2-7; D might be TRBD1 (6 bases). The CDR3 totals 14 residues. The germline V gene has CDR1 DFQATT and CDR2 SNEGSKA (reference sequence). The V end was cut by 8 bases, the J end by 2 bases, with 19 bases between. CDR3 in DNA: TGCAGTACTCGGAAGGCAGGGGCGACCTACGAGCAGTACTTC. It codes for CSTRKAGATYEQYF.

The V call is TRBV6-1, the J call TRBJ1-4; no definite D call. The germline V and J ends were trimmed by 6 bases and 0 bases, with 8 bases remaining between them. Germline V gene data show CDR1 as MNHNS and CDR2 as SASEGT. The CDR3 totals 14 residues. The CDR3: CASSDGTTNEKLFF. The CDR3 region has the DNA TGTGCCAGCAGCGACGGGACAACTAATGAAAAACTGTTTTTT.

The chain links TRBV14 to TRBJ2-2, with no clear D. The CDR3 has 14 amino acids. Per the germline V gene, CDR1 is SGHDN and CDR2 is FVKESK. Trimming left V 4 bases short and J 4 bases short, with 10 bases between. CDR3 sequence (DNA): TGTGCCAGCAGCCCGCGCGTTGTCACCGGGGAGCTGTTTTTT. Residues: CASSPRVVTGELFF.

The CDR3 loop reads CSGGVRGSADTQYF. The CDR3, as DNA: TGCAGCGGGGGGGTTAGAGGCAGCGCAGATACGCAGTATTTT. The J gene is TRBJ2-3, the V gene TRBV29-1, with D possibly matching TRBD2 (6 bases). CDR3 length: 14 amino acids. Between the trimmed V and J ends, which lost 7 bases and 4 bases, there was a span of 18 bases. Germline V lookup: CDR1 SQVTM, CDR2 ANQGSEA.

This clonotype was recorded at least ten times. The chain joins TRBV9 to TRBJ2-2; the D gene is possibly TRBD1 (5 bases). Trimming removed 5 bases from V and 0 bases from J, with 8 bases in between. Germline lookup yields CDR1 SGDLS and CDR2 YYNGEE. The CDR3 contains 14 residues. CDR3 DNA sequence: TGTGCCAGCAGGCCAGGGTCGAACACCGGGGAGCTGTTTTTT. This gives the protein CASRPGSNTGELFF.

V usage is TRBV20-1 and J usage is TRBJ1-6; no clear D. The germline gives CDR1 DFQATT, CDR2 SNEGSKA (reference sequence). Trimming cost V 3 bases and J 0 bases, with 9 bases left between them. The CDR3 length is 15 residues. This chain's CDR3 is CSASERSSYNSPLHF. The CDR3 DNA follows: TGCAGTGCTAGTGAGCGGAGCTCCTATAATTCACCCCTCCACTTT.

This clonotype was seen repeatedly, ten times or more. This rearrangement joins TRBV15 to TRBJ2-7, with 9 bases matching TRBD1. V lost 4 bases, J lost 2 bases, and 6 bases stayed unmatched. CDR3 length: 15 residues. CDR1 is LNHNV, CDR2 YYDKDF, per germline (reference sequence). The CDR3 DNA is TGTGCCACCAGCAAACCGGGACAGGGACCCTACGAGCAGTACGTC. It is translated as CATSKPGQGPYEQYV.